A single sample gave rise to the 29 T cell receptor beta chains below, sequenced in a study of T cells in narcolepsy. Generated by immunoSEQ multiplex PCR, the TCRdb table keeps only in-frame clones and is missing some. The sample contains approximately 35,000 clones, about 90% of which appear only once. The sequencing sample was made of CD45RA- memory CD4+ T cells from PBMCs. These receptors were obtained from a human donor with narcolepsy.

The CDR3, as DNA: TGTGCCAGCAGTACAGAGAGGGGGGCCTACGAGCAGTACTTC. Translated, it gives CASSTERGAYEQYF. This chain connects TRBV25-1 to TRBJ2-7, with D perhaps given as TRBD1 or TRBD2 (6 bases each). This CDR3 region has 14 residues. The germline CDR1 and CDR2 sequences are MGHDK and SYGVNS. V dropped 5 bases and J dropped 2 bases, with 13 bases sitting between them.

The V and J genes are TRBV2 and TRBJ2-1; TRBD1 matches at 8 bases. Germline-derived CDR1 and CDR2 are SNHLY and FYNNEI. With V trimmed by 6 bases and J by 8 bases, 6 bases remained unmatched. CDR3 length equals 13 residues. In DNA form, the CDR3 reads TGTGCCAGCAGCGCGGACAGGGAGGATGAGCAGTTCTTC. Protein: CASSADREDEQFF.

The chain carries TRBV6-4 and TRBJ1-2; 9 nucleotides agree with TRBD1. After removal of 5 bases from V and 8 bases from J, the junction contained 9 bases not matched to a gene. This CDR3 region has 14 residues. Germline V gives CDR1 MRHNA, CDR2 SNTAGT. Here the CDR3 reads CASSPGTGNGGYTF. The CDR3 region has the DNA TGTGCCAGCAGTCCCGGGACAGGGAACGGAGGCTACACCTTC.

The rearrangement joins TRBV2 to TRBJ1-2, with D maybe TRBD1 (5 bases). V was cut by 3 bases and J by 6 bases, with 5 bases left in between. The CDR3 spans 11 residues. Germline CDR1 and CDR2: SNHLY and FYNNEI. CDR3 nucleotide sequence: TGTGCCAGCAGTGACAGGGATGGCTACACCTTC. It codes for CASSDRDGYTF.

CDR3 DNA sequence: TGTGCCAGCAGTCCCCACAGGGCTGGCTACAATGAGCAGTTCTTC. Translation gives CASSPHRAGYNEQFF. V gene TRBV28 combines with J gene TRBJ2-1; D might be TRBD1 (6 bases). CDR1 and CDR2 (germline): MDHEN, SYDVKM. CDR3 length: 15 amino acids. V dropped 5 bases and J dropped 3 bases, with 14 bases sitting between them.

V usage is TRBV29-1 and J usage is TRBJ1-1; unclear D gene. CDR3 length equals 13 residues. Germline values: CDR1 SQVTM, CDR2 ANQGSEA. Trimming removed 4 bases at V and 0 bases at J, with 9 bases between. CDR3 protein: CSVVTSMNTEAFF. In nucleotides, the CDR3 is TGCAGCGTTGTGACGTCGATGAACACTGAAGCTTTCTTT.

The chain joins TRBV11-3 to TRBJ2-5; D possibly corresponds to TRBD2 (6 bases). Trimming took 5 bases from V and 5 from J, leaving 24 bases between them. This CDR3 comprises 17 residues. The germline V gene has CDR1 SGHNT and CDR2 YENEEA. CDR3 residues: CASSLGERVGGGETQYF. The CDR3 DNA reads as TGTGCCAGCAGCCTCGGAGAGCGTGTGGGAGGAGGGGAGACCCAGTACTTC.

This clone was recorded a few times. This chain joins TRBV2 and TRBJ2-3; 9 nucleotides align to TRBD2. V shed 10 bases, J shed 5 bases, and the junction held 10 bases outside the gene matches. Germline V gene data show CDR1 as SNHLY and CDR2 as FYNNEI. CDR3 size: 14 residues. As DNA, the CDR3 is TGTGCCACCAGACTAGCGGAGAGGGTAGATACGCAGTATTTT. Translating it yields CATRLAERVDTQYF.

The chain uses TRBV19 and TRBJ2-1, with D hard to call. V lost 10 bases and J 4 bases, leaving 8 bases between the germline ends. Germline CDR1 is LNHDA and CDR2 is SQIVND (reference sequence). The CDR3 sequence is 11 residues long. CDR3 coding DNA: TGTGCCACTCACATATACAATGAGCAGTTCTTC. Translation: CATHIYNEQFF. The full variable domain, completed using reference TRBV19 and TRBJ2-1, is DGGITQSPKYLFRKEGQNVTLSCEQNLNHDAMYWYRQDPGQGLRLIYYSQIVNDFQKGDIAEGYSVSREKKESFPLTVTSAQKNPTAFYLCATHIYNEQFFGPGTRLTVL.

The V gene is TRBV6-6, the J gene TRBJ1-1, with D possibly matching TRBD1 (5 bases). Germline assignment: CDR1 MNHNY and CDR2 SVGAGI (reference sequence). The CDR3 covers 14 residues. V was trimmed by 5 bases and J by 1 base, leaving 11 bases between them. Here the CDR3 reads CASSPSGPNTEAFF. In nucleotides, the CDR3 is TGTGCCAGCAGTCCGTCAGGGCCGAACACTGAAGCTTTCTTT.

This chain links TRBV4-3 with TRBJ2-1, with TRBD2 as a possible D gene (5 bases). The V and J ends lost 0 bases and 8 bases respectively, with 8 bases between them. Germline CDR1 LGHNA, CDR2 YSLEER. The CDR3 has 13 residues. The CDR3 DNA reads as TGCGCCAGCAGCCAAGATAGGCGGGATGAGCAGTTCTTC. This gives the protein CASSQDRRDEQFF.

This chain connects TRBV7-2 to TRBJ1-1; the D is unclear. Per the germline V gene, CDR1 is SGHTA and CDR2 is FQGNSA. There are 14 residues in the CDR3. V lost 5 bases, J lost 1 base, and 11 bases lay in between. The CDR3 here is CASSKERQNTEAFF. The CDR3, as DNA: TGTGCCAGCAGCAAGGAAAGGCAGAACACTGAAGCTTTCTTT.

V gene TRBV7-2 combines with J gene TRBJ1-2; 9 bases agree with TRBD1. Germline V gene lookup returns CDR1 SGHTA and CDR2 FQGNSA. This CDR3 contains 16 residues. With 4 bases clipped from V and 5 bases from J, the junction kept 11 bases outside the gene matches. The CDR3 reads CASSSRGQGRQYGYTF. The CDR3 bases are TGTGCCAGCAGCTCCCGAGGACAGGGGAGGCAATATGGCTACACCTTC.

In this sample, this clone turned up a few times. The CDR3 region is CASNRQNTDTQYF. In nucleotides, the CDR3 is TGTGCCAGCAACAGACAGAACACAGATACGCAGTATTTT. The chain joins TRBV2 to TRBJ2-3; perhaps TRBD1 as D (5 bases). The V gene lost 7 bases and the J gene lost 2 bases, with 10 bases spanning the gap. This CDR3 has 13 residues. CDR1 and CDR2 from the germline V gene are SNHLY and FYNNEI.

V is TRBV6-1 and J is TRBJ2-5, with a weak D call TRBD2 (6 bases). The CDR3 sequence is 15 residues long. Per the germline V gene, CDR1 is MNHNS and CDR2 is SASEGT. V lost 0 bases, J lost 5 bases, and 13 bases lay in between. Here the CDR3 reads CASSEAEWRVETQYF. Written as DNA, the CDR3 is TGTGCCAGCAGTGAAGCGGAGTGGAGGGTGGAGACCCAGTACTTC.

With regard to this clone: Other DNA sequences from this sample encode an identical CDR3 as well. The J gene is TRBJ1-4, the V gene TRBV29-1, with 7 bases fitting TRBD1. V lost 7 bases to trimming and J lost 10 bases; unmatched junction nucleotides: 9. CDR3 size: 12 residues. CDR1 SQVTM and CDR2 ANQGSEA come from the germline V gene. In DNA, the CDR3 is TGCAGCGGGGGGGGAGGGGGCGGAAAACTGTTTTTT. This translates into CSGGGGGGKLFF.

This rearrangement joins TRBV15 to TRBJ2-1; D is perhaps TRBD2 (7 bases). CDR3 length: 15 residues. V was pared by 5 bases and J by 4 bases, with 15 bases between. In germline, CDR1 is LNHNV, CDR2 YYDKDF (reference sequence). The CDR3 reads CATSPWGGNYNEQFF. Here the CDR3 DNA reads TGTGCCACCAGCCCATGGGGGGGCAATTACAATGAGCAGTTCTTC.

The genes are TRBV7-2 and TRBJ2-7; no clear D gene. Trimming pared 4 bases from V and 3 bases from J, leaving 10 bases between. Germline V CDR1 and CDR2: SGHTA, FQGNSA. The CDR3 covers 13 residues. CDR3 coding DNA: TGTGCCAGCAGCTCCATTAGAGACTACGAGCAGTACTTC. Translated, it gives CASSSIRDYEQYF.

V and J are TRBV29-1 and TRBJ1-2; possibly TRBD1 for D (6 bases). V was pared by 5 bases and J by 8 bases, with 18 bases between. The CDR3 contains 13 residues. Germline V lookup: CDR1 SQVTM, CDR2 ANQGSEA. The CDR3 nucleotides read TGCAGCGTTTTCGGGGGGCAGGGTTACGGCTACACCTTC. Residues: CSVFGGQGYGYTF.

V and J are TRBV5-6 and TRBJ1-1; unclear D gene. This CDR3 has 11 residues. Germline CDR1 SGHDT, CDR2 YYEEEE. Trimming took 4 bases from V and 4 from J, leaving 5 bases between them. The CDR3 spells CASSRFTEAFF. The CDR3 nucleotides are TGTGCCAGCAGCCGGTTCACTGAAGCTTTCTTT.

V gene TRBV4-3 combines with J gene TRBJ2-1, with TRBD2 as a possible D gene (6 bases). This CDR3 is 16 amino acids long. Trimming pared 0 bases from V and 4 bases from J, leaving 13 bases between. CDR1 LGHNA and CDR2 YSLEER come from the germline V gene. The CDR3 loop is CASSQDTGDGYNEQFF. The CDR3 DNA reads as TGCGCCAGCAGCCAAGATACGGGGGACGGGTACAATGAGCAGTTCTTC.

This chain joins TRBV7-2 and TRBJ1-2; TRBD1 matches 7 bases. Germline CDR1 SGHTA, CDR2 FQGNSA. There are 16 residues in the CDR3. Losses at the gene ends were 1 base for V and 6 bases for J; bases not matched to a gene: 11. CDR3 protein: CASSLDSGRGIHGYTF. In DNA, the CDR3 is TGTGCCAGCAGCTTAGACTCCGGCAGGGGGATCCATGGCTACACCTTC.

Only one count was recorded for this clone. The chain couples TRBV28 to TRBJ2-3; 12 bases line up with TRBD2. CDR1 and CDR2 from the germline V gene are MDHEN and SYDVKM. V trimming: 1 base; J trimming: 2 bases; junction bases outside the gene matches: 10. The CDR3 extends over 19 amino acids. The CDR3 sequence: CASSLLGLAGGEDTDTQYF. The CDR3, as DNA: TGTGCCAGCAGTTTATTAGGCCTAGCGGGGGGGGAGGACACAGATACGCAGTATTTT.

The V call is TRBV28, the J call TRBJ1-1; no clear D gene. Germline CDR1 and CDR2: MDHEN and SYDVKM. This CDR3 is built from 13 residues. V was clipped by 7 bases and J by 6 bases, with 15 bases between them. CDR3: CASKSRIEAEAFF. CDR3 coding DNA: TGTGCCAGCAAATCCCGGATCGAGGCTGAAGCTTTCTTT.

V usage is TRBV20-1 and J usage is TRBJ1-1; no clear D gene. Germline CDR1 DFQATT, CDR2 SNEGSKA (reference sequence). CDR3 length: 11 amino acids. V lost 1 base to trimming and J lost 3 bases, with 3 bases between them. The CDR3 here is CSARVHTEAFF. The CDR3 DNA is TGCAGTGCTAGAGTACACACTGAAGCTTTCTTT.

V is TRBV7-2 and J is TRBJ2-3, with D unresolved. The germline V gene encodes CDR1 SGHTA and CDR2 FQGNSA. The CDR3 has 14 amino acids. The germline V and J ends were trimmed by 4 bases and 2 bases, with 10 bases remaining between them. This CDR3 is CASSSRTATDTQYF. The CDR3 DNA is TGTGCCAGCAGCTCCAGAACGGCCACAGATACGCAGTATTTT. Combining the CDR3 with reference TRBV7-2 and TRBJ2-3 gives the whole variable domain GAGVSQSPSNKVTEKGKDVELRCDPISGHTALYWYRQSLGQGLEFLIYFQGNSAPDKSGLPSDRFSAERTGGSVSTLTIQRTQQEDSAVYLCASSSRTATDTQYFGPGTRLTVL.

This CDR3 reads CASSLTSSGNIQYF. The CDR3 DNA reads as TGTGCCAGCAGCTTAACAAGCTCGGGTAACATTCAGTACTTC. This chain links TRBV7-3 with TRBJ2-4; D is ambiguous. Germline values: CDR1 SGHTA, CDR2 FQGTGA. Trimming pared 0 bases from V and 7 bases from J, leaving 10 bases between. The CDR3 is 14 amino acids.

The gene calls are TRBV7-2 and TRBJ2-1; 9 bases align to TRBD2. V was pared by 3 bases and J by 9 bases, with 12 bases of the junction left unmatched. The CDR3 consists of 16 residues. Per the germline V gene, CDR1 is SGHTA and CDR2 is FQGNSA. The chain's CDR3 is CASSLGGRAIHPEQFF. CDR3 nucleotide sequence: TGTGCCAGCAGCTTGGGCGGGAGGGCCATTCATCCTGAGCAGTTCTTC. The whole variable domain, filled in from reference TRBV7-2 and TRBJ2-1, reads GAGVSQSPSNKVTEKGKDVELRCDPISGHTALYWYRQSLGQGLEFLIYFQGNSAPDKSGLPSDRFSAERTGGSVSTLTIQRTQQEDSAVYLCASSLGGRAIHPEQFFGPGTRLTVL.

This chain links TRBV7-8 with TRBJ1-1, with D tentatively TRBD1 (5 bases). The V and J ends lost 6 bases and 1 base respectively, with 9 bases between them. Germline CDR1 and CDR2: SGHVS and FQNEAQ. The CDR3 sequence is 13 residues long. This CDR3 reads CASRQAENTEAFF. The CDR3 nucleotides read TGTGCCAGCAGACAGGCTGAGAACACTGAAGCTTTCTTT.